These T cell receptor beta chains were read from a single sample in a study of blood T cell repertoires in COVID-19. Assay: immunoSEQ multiplex PCR; the TCRdb copy retains only in-frame clones and omits some. Found here are under 250,000 clones, more than 75% of them singletons; the top ten hold 5% to 6%. The material sequenced was peripheral blood. Source of these receptors: an elderly woman with COVID-19, enrolled during active disease. Both conserved end residues are part of each CDR3. D genes are given only for firm matches. The size entry is marked missing in some rows and otherwise reads once, few, many or a size class.

TRBD1	TRBV19	few	TRBJ1-2	TGTGCCAGTAGTACCCCCGGGACAGAGGGTTATGGCTACACCTTC	CASSTPGTEGYGYTF
.	TRBV28	.	TRBJ1-5	TGTGCCAGCAGTTTAAGAGGCAGTAGCAATCAGCCCCAGCATTTT	CASSLRGSSNQPQHF
TRBD1	TRBV2	.	TRBJ1-1	TGTGCCAGCAGTGTCGGGGACAGGGGGGTAGAGGCTTTCTTT	CASSVGDRGVEAFF
TRBD1	TRBV10-3	.	TRBJ1-6	TGTGCCATCAGTCCGGGACAGCAGAATTCACCCCTCCACTTT	CAISPGQQNSPLHF
TRBD2	TRBV27	.	TRBJ2-3	TGTGCCAGCAGTTTACGGAACTTAGCGGGGGCCCTCACAGATACGCAGTATTTT	CASSLRNLAGALTDTQYF
TRBD1	TRBV18	.	TRBJ1-2	TGTGCCAGCTCAGGACAGGGACCCTATGGCTACACCTTC	CASSGQGPYGYTF
TRBD1	TRBV27	.	TRBJ1-2	TGTGCCAGCAGTTTGGGGAGCGGGACAGGGTATGGCTACACCTTC	CASSLGSGTGYGYTF
TRBD1	TRBV6-5	.	TRBJ1-2	TGTGCCAGCTCGGGACAGCTCTATGGCTACACCTTC	CASSGQLYGYTF
.	TRBV4-3	.	TRBJ1-2	TGCGCCAGCAGCCAAGATTCCGGCGGAATATCAGCTAACTATGGCTACACCTTC	CASSQDSGGISANYGYTF
TRBD2	TRBV5-5	.	TRBJ2-1	TGTGCCAGCAGCCTGGGGCCTAGCGGGGCGGGGAATGAGCAGTTCTTC	CASSLGPSGAGNEQFF
.	TRBV5-1	few	TRBJ1-2	TGCGCCAGCAGCTCCCCCGACAGCCTCTATGGCTACACCTTC	CASSSPDSLYGYTF
.	TRBV6-5	.	TRBJ1-3	TGTGCCAGCAGAGAGAACTCTGGAAACACCATATATTTT	CASRENSGNTIYF
.	TRBV5-5	.	TRBJ1-4	TGTGCCAGCAGCTTGGGCCCCACAACCGGGGGTCGGGAAAAACTGTTTTTT	CASSLGPTTGGREKLFF
TRBD1	TRBV6-2/TRBV6-3	.	TRBJ1-4	TGTGCCAGCAGTTACCCAGGGGGAAAACTGTTTTTT	CASSYPGGKLFF
.	TRBV6-1	.	TRBJ2-1	TGTGCCAGCAGTGACCCTAGCCCCTCAAATTACAATGAGCAGTTCTTC	CASSDPSPSNYNEQFF